This TCR beta chain was captured in a study of T cell responses to AZD1222 COVID-19 vaccine. A word on this clone: Its antigen is currently unknown.

Findings and limits, study-wide: Donors were chiefly white British, with a greater number of females, and clonal diversity was perhaps underestimated. Regions 160-218 and 743-854 dominated among vaccine-associated CD4 TCRs spanning spike.

Germline loops: CDR1 SGHNT, CDR2 YYREEE (reference sequence). This CDR3 spans 15 amino acids. The V end was cut by 1 base, the J end by 4 bases, with 13 bases between. Pooled samples include second doses given at about 4 or 12 weeks. Using immunoSEQ multiplex PCR, the repertoire was profiled, and TCRdb retains in-frame clones only, with some absent. The table has around 130,000 clones, more than 85% seen once. This receptor was obtained from an adult who received the AZD1222 COVID-19 vaccine. This sequence joins TRBV5-4 and TRBJ2-3, with a weak D call TRBD1 (6 bases). This specimen was peripheral blood, taken 28 days after the second AZD1222 dose. CDR3 loop: CASSLPGQMADTQYF. The CDR3 DNA reads as TGTGCCAGCAGCTTGCCAGGACAGATGGCAGATACGCAGTATTTT.